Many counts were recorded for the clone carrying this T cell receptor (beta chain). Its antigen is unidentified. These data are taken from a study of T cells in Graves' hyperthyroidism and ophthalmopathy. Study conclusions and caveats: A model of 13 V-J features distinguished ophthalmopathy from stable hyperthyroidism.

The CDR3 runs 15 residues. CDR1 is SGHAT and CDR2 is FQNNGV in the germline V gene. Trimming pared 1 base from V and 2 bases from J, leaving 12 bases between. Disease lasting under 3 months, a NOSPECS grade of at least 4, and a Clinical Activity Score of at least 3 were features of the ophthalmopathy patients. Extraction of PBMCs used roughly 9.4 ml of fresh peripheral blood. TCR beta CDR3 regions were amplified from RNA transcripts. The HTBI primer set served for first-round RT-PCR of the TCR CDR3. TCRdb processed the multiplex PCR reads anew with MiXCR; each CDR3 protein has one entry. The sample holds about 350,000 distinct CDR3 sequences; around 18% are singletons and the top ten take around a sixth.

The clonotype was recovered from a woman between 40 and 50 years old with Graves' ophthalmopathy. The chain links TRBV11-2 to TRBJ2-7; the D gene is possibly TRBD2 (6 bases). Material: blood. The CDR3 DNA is TGTGCCAGCAGCTTAGTGGGACTCCAGACCTACGAGCAGTACTTC. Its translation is CASSLVGLQTYEQYF.